These 30 T cell receptor beta chains were all obtained from the same sample, sequenced in a study of blood T cell repertoires in COVID-19 (dated by TCRdb to 2020 to 2022). The library was made by the immunoSEQ multiplex PCR assay. This immuneACCESS table, as held by TCRdb, lists in-frame sequences with V and J called but not all clones. Of the missing ones, under half trace to an unresolved V gene in checked studies; the others have no known cause. The sample has 100,000 to 150,000 clones on record, about 88% of them singletons. The biggest ten clones account for about 1% of the sample. Sequenced material: peripheral blood. These receptors all stem from a woman older than 75 with acute or convalescent COVID-19.

This chain uses TRBV19 with TRBJ2-1; the D gene is possibly TRBD2 (5 bases). V was shortened by 1 base and J by 7 bases, with 11 bases between the two germline ends. CDR1 is LNHDA and CDR2 is SQIVND in the germline V gene (reference sequence). The CDR3 runs 14 residues. CDR3 coding DNA: TGTGCCAGTAGTATAGGTGGGAGTGGGAATGAGCAGTTCTTC. It is translated as CASSIGGSGNEQFF.

The J gene is TRBJ2-2, the V gene TRBV7-9; D is unclear. Per the germline V gene, CDR1 is SEHNR and CDR2 is FQNEAQ (reference sequence). CDR3 size: 13 residues. Trimming pared 2 bases from V and 5 bases from J, leaving 6 bases between. The CDR3 region is CASSLSQTGELFF. The CDR3, as DNA: TGTGCCAGCAGCTTAAGTCAGACCGGGGAGCTGTTTTTT.

In nucleotides, the CDR3 is TGTGCCAGCCTCGAGACCGGGACAGGGGGCGGAAAACTGTTTTTT. Translated: CASLETGTGGGKLFF. The chain is built from TRBV6-5 and TRBJ1-4; 12 bases line up with TRBD1. This CDR3 is built from 15 residues. V lost 8 bases and J lost 10; bases outside the gene matches: 11. Germline CDR1 and CDR2: MNHEY and SVGAGI.

This clone has a handful of counts. The chain joins TRBV7-2 to TRBJ2-1, with TRBD2 identical over 8 bases. After removal of 6 bases from V and 6 bases from J, the junction contained 10 bases not matched to a gene. The length of the CDR3 is 15 residues. Germline V gives CDR1 SGHTA, CDR2 FQGNSA. The chain's CDR3 is CASRPGLAVANEQFF. CDR3 sequence (DNA): TGTGCCAGCAGACCAGGACTAGCTGTGGCCAATGAGCAGTTCTTC.

The rearrangement links TRBV19 to TRBJ1-4, with 9 nucleotides matching TRBD1. The CDR3 sequence is 19 residues long. Trimming at V came to 3 bases and at J to 4 bases, leaving 15 bases not matched to a gene. In germline, CDR1 is LNHDA, CDR2 SQIVND (reference sequence). The DNA of the CDR3 is TGTGCCAGTAGTATCGTGGGGACAGGGATCGTAACCAATAATGAAAAACTGTTTTTT. Amino acids: CASSIVGTGIVTNNEKLFF.

The CDR3 is CASSEDGTSGYIGYNEQFF. The CDR3 coding sequence is TGTGCCAGCAGTGAGGACGGGACTAGCGGGTATATTGGCTACAATGAGCAGTTCTTC. The chain carries TRBV2 and TRBJ2-1, with TRBD2 matching 12 bases. The junction had 12 bases not matched to a gene; V was cut back by 3 bases and J by 3 bases. There are 19 residues in the CDR3. The V gene's germline CDR1 is SNHLY and CDR2 FYNNEI. Full variable domain (rest looked up from reference TRBV2 and TRBJ2-1): EPEVTQTPSHQVTQMGQEVILRCVPISNHLYFYWYRQILGQKVEFLVSFYNNEISEKSEIFDDQFSVERPDGSNFTLKIRSTKLEDSAMYFCASSEDGTSGYIGYNEQFFGPGTRLTVL.

This chain uses TRBV6-4 with TRBJ1-2; the D gene is possibly TRBD1 (6 bases). Germline V gene data show CDR1 as MRHNA and CDR2 as SNTAGT. The CDR3 is made up of 14 amino acids. V lost 3 bases and J 7 bases, leaving 15 bases between the germline ends. The CDR3 is CASSESQGRGGYTF. The DNA for the CDR3 is TGTGCCAGCAGTGAGTCACAGGGACGTGGTGGCTACACCTTC.

This chain links TRBV6-1 with TRBJ1-5, with D possibly TRBD1 on 5 matching bases. CDR1 and CDR2 (germline): MNHNS, SASEGT. Trimming took 3 bases from V and 5 from J, leaving 11 bases between them. This CDR3 contains 14 residues. The CDR3 sequence is CASSDQGQDQPQHF. For the CDR3, the DNA is TGTGCCAGCAGTGATCAGGGTCAGGATCAGCCCCAGCATTTT.

The V gene is TRBV7-8, the J gene TRBJ2-2; D remains unclear. This CDR3 is built from 11 residues. The germline V gene encodes CDR1 SGHVS and CDR2 FQNEAQ. The V end lost 7 bases, the J end lost 7 bases, and 7 bases lay between the germline ends. The DNA of the CDR3 is TGTGCCAGCACCCCGTACGGGGAGCTGTTTTTT. Protein sequence: CASTPYGELFF.

This clone was seen only once. The chain carries TRBV29-1 and TRBJ1-1; TRBD1 aligns across 7 bases. The V gene's germline CDR1 is SQVTM and CDR2 ANQGSEA. V dropped 2 bases and J dropped 3; count of bases not matched to a gene: 3. The CDR3 has 13 amino acids. Here the CDR3 DNA reads TGCAGCGTTGAAACAGGGGTTGACACTGAAGCTTTCTTT. This gives the protein CSVETGVDTEAFF.

The chain carries TRBV7-9 and TRBJ1-2; D is undetermined. There are 13 residues in the CDR3. CDR1 is SEHNR, CDR2 FQNEAQ, per germline (reference sequence). The germline V and J ends were trimmed by 4 bases and 4 bases, with 10 bases remaining between them. CDR3 loop: CASSWSGTYGYTF. CDR3 in DNA: TGTGCCAGCAGCTGGTCCGGTACCTATGGCTACACCTTC.

The V and J genes are TRBV7-2 and TRBJ1-6; D not resolved. CDR1 SGHTA and CDR2 FQGNSA come from the germline V gene. CDR3 size: 13 residues. V was clipped by 1 base and J by 7 bases, with 5 bases between them. CDR3 region: CASSLGANSPLHF. The CDR3 nucleotides are TGTGCCAGCAGCTTAGGGGCAAATTCACCCCTCCACTTT.

V usage is TRBV2 and J usage is TRBJ2-3, with D maybe TRBD1 (5 bases). CDR1 is SNHLY, CDR2 FYNNEI, per germline. The length of the CDR3 is 15 residues. V lost 6 bases, J lost 0 bases, and 13 bases lay in between. The CDR3 spells CASSPGAGSTDTQYF. Written as DNA, the CDR3 is TGTGCCAGCAGCCCTGGGGCAGGGAGCACAGATACGCAGTATTTT. Complete variable domain (other parts from reference TRBV2 and TRBJ2-3): EPEVTQTPSHQVTQMGQEVILRCVPISNHLYFYWYRQILGQKVEFLVSFYNNEISEKSEIFDDQFSVERPDGSNFTLKIRSTKLEDSAMYFCASSPGAGSTDTQYFGPGTRLTVL.

This clone was seen a few times. The gene calls are TRBV3-1 (or the pseudogene TRBV3-2) and TRBJ1-3, with no clear D. The V end was cut by 1 base, the J end by 8 bases, with 15 bases between. This CDR3 has 15 amino acids. Germline V CDR1 and CDR2: LGHDT, YNNKEL (reference sequence). The CDR3 DNA is TGTGCCAGCAGCCAAGTAAGACTCCCCCGGGACACCATATATTTT. Translated: CASSQVRLPRDTIYF.

The chain uses TRBV10-3 and TRBJ2-7; 9 positions agree with TRBD1. Germline V gives CDR1 ENHRY, CDR2 SYGVKD. CDR3 length: 15 residues. V shed 4 bases, J shed 5 bases, and the junction held 9 bases outside the gene matches. In nucleotides, the CDR3 is TGTGCCATCAGTGGCCAGGGACAGGGAAACGACGAGCAGTACTTC. Protein: CAISGQGQGNDEQYF.

The chain carries TRBV2 and TRBJ2-2, with TRBD2 identical over 14 bases. The V gene's germline CDR1 is SNHLY and CDR2 FYNNEI. V trimming: 7 bases; J trimming: 6 bases; junction bases outside the gene matches: 22. The CDR3 contains 21 residues. This chain's CDR3 is CASTGTSGGMTTKSYAGELFF. The CDR3 region has the DNA TGTGCCAGCACCGGGACTAGCGGGGGAATGACTACCAAATCTTACGCCGGGGAGCTGTTTTTT.

The chain links TRBV10-3 to TRBJ2-1; 14 nucleotides align to TRBD2. CDR1 is ENHRY and CDR2 is SYGVKD in the germline V gene. The V and J ends lost 6 bases and 7 bases, in that order; junction bases with no gene match: 5. This CDR3 contains 15 residues. The CDR3 DNA reads as TGTGCCATCAGATCCGGGACTAGCGGGAGTAATGAGCAGTTCTTC. Amino acids: CAIRSGTSGSNEQFF.

The chain combines TRBV6-6 with TRBJ2-3; D gene ambiguous. V was cut by 8 bases and J by 5 bases, with 5 bases left in between. The CDR3 covers 10 residues. In germline, CDR1 is MNHNY, CDR2 SVGAGI (reference sequence). CDR3 protein: CASGQDTQYF. For the CDR3, the DNA is TGTGCCAGCGGGCAAGATACGCAGTATTTT.

This chain connects TRBV7-2 to TRBJ2-5, with D maybe TRBD1 (5 bases). V gave up 5 bases and J gave up 6 bases, with 10 bases separating them. Germline-derived CDR1 and CDR2 are SGHTA and FQGNSA. The CDR3 totals 12 residues. The CDR3 DNA reads TGTGCCAGCAGCCCCAGGGTGAAGACCCAGTACTTC. Amino acids: CASSPRVKTQYF.

The chain is built from TRBV9 and TRBJ2-1, with 12 bases that match TRBD2. Losses at the gene ends were 3 bases for V and 5 bases for J; bases not matched to a gene: 3. The CDR3 contains 15 residues. Germline-derived CDR1 and CDR2 are SGDLS and YYNGEE. CDR3 protein: CASSAGLAGNNEQFF. The CDR3, as DNA: TGTGCCAGCAGCGCGGGACTAGCGGGCAACAATGAGCAGTTCTTC. Using reference TRBV9 and TRBJ2-1 for the parts outside the CDR3, the full variable domain is DSGVTQTPKHLITATGQRVTLRCSPRSGDLSVYWYQQSLDQGLQFLIQYYNGEERAKGNILERFSAQQFPDLHSELNLSSLELGDSALYFCASSAGLAGNNEQFFGPGTRLTVL.

The rearrangement uses TRBV12-3 or TRBV12-4 and TRBJ2-5; the match to TRBD1 covers 8 bases. The CDR3 is made up of 12 amino acids. The V and J ends lost 2 bases and 7 bases, in that order; junction bases with no gene match: 0. CDR3 in DNA: TGTGCCAGCAGTTTAACAGGGGGGACCCAGTACTTC. Encoded protein: CASSLTGGTQYF.

DNA for the CDR3: TGTGCCAGCGAAAGAGACAGGGCTGGAAACACCATATATTTT. It encodes CASERDRAGNTIYF. The rearrangement links TRBV2 to TRBJ1-3; TRBD1 agrees at 7 bases. The CDR3 extends over 14 amino acids. Germline V gene lookup returns CDR1 SNHLY and CDR2 FYNNEI. V was pared by 8 bases and J by 2 bases, with 6 bases of the junction left unmatched.

This rearrangement joins TRBV5-8 to TRBJ2-5, with 9 bases lining up with TRBD1. Germline CDR1 is SGHTS and CDR2 is YDEGEE. V shed 1 base and J 4 bases; nucleotides not matched to a gene: 8. The CDR3 contains 16 residues. The CDR3 spells CASSLSPGQGGETQYF. The CDR3 nucleotides read TGTGCCAGCAGCTTGTCTCCGGGACAGGGTGGAGAGACCCAGTACTTC.

Turning to this clone: Different DNA sequences within this sample yield the same CDR3. The V gene is TRBV28, the J gene TRBJ1-5; no definite D call. Germline assignment: CDR1 MDHEN and CDR2 SYDVKM. The CDR3 is 12 amino acids. Trimming removed 2 bases at V and 4 bases at J, with 3 bases between. The CDR3 loop reads CASSLRNQPQHF. Here the CDR3 DNA reads TGTGCCAGCAGTTTACGGAATCAGCCCCAGCATTTT. Supplemented by reference TRBV28 and TRBJ1-5, the full variable domain reads DVKVTQSSRYLVKRTGEKVFLECVQDMDHENMFWYRQDPGLGLRLIYFSYDVKMKEKGDIPEGYSVSREKKERFSLILESASTNQTSMYLCASSLRNQPQHFGDGTRLSIL.

As DNA, the CDR3 is TGCGCCAGCAGCATAGCCCGACAGGTCTCCACCGGGGAGCTGTTTTTT. Its protein product is CASSIARQVSTGELFF. The chain employs TRBV5-1 and TRBJ2-2; maybe TRBD1 (6 bases). Trimming cost V 4 bases and J 4 bases, with 17 bases left between them. CDR1 is SGHRS, CDR2 YFSETQ, per germline. CDR3 size: 16 residues. The full variable domain, with the rest looked up from reference TRBV5-1 and TRBJ2-2, is KAGVTQTPRYLIKTRGQQVTLSCSPISGHRSVSWYQQTPGQGLQFLFEYFSETQRNKGNFPGRFSGRQFSNSRSEMNVSTLELGDSALYLCASSIARQVSTGELFFGEGSRLTVL.

This rearrangement joins TRBV5-1 to TRBJ1-3, with D possibly TRBD1 on 5 matching bases. Germline CDR1 SGHRS, CDR2 YFSETQ. The CDR3 extends over 14 amino acids. Trimming removed 1 base from V and 3 bases from J, with 8 bases in between. The CDR3 here is CASSLSGGGNTIYF. CDR3 coding DNA: TGCGCCAGCAGCTTGAGCGGGGGTGGAAACACCATATATTTT.

In this sample, this clone turned up once. This chain uses TRBV7-9 with TRBJ1-3; D ambiguous. The germline CDR1 and CDR2 sequences are SEHNR and FQNEAQ (reference sequence). The CDR3 is 15 amino acids. V was clipped by 5 bases and J by 2 bases, with 13 bases between them. The CDR3 DNA is TGTGCCAGCAGCACTGAGGGTGTCACTGGAAACACCATATATTTT. Translated: CASSTEGVTGNTIYF.

The chain couples TRBV10-3 to TRBJ2-3; TRBD2 agrees at 11 bases. Germline V lookup: CDR1 ENHRY, CDR2 SYGVKD. Trimming removed 9 bases from V and 5 bases from J; junction bases left unmatched: 1. This CDR3 contains 12 residues. The CDR3 loop reads CAIGTSGDTQYF. Written as DNA, the CDR3 is TGTGCCATAGGGACTAGCGGAGATACGCAGTATTTT.

This chain joins TRBV9 and TRBJ1-4; D is undetermined. V was cut by 0 bases and J by 5 bases, with 14 bases left in between. This CDR3 spans 16 amino acids. The germline CDR1 and CDR2 sequences are SGDLS and YYNGEE. Written as DNA, the CDR3 is TGTGCCAGCAGCGTAGGGAGAGAAGGCAGAAATGAAAAACTGTTTTTT. It yields the protein CASSVGREGRNEKLFF.

This clone was seen only once. V gene TRBV5-6 combines with J gene TRBJ2-3, with 10 bases that match TRBD2. V lost 4 bases to trimming and J lost 1 base; unmatched junction nucleotides: 6. The length of the CDR3 is 16 residues. Germline V gene lookup returns CDR1 SGHDT and CDR2 YYEEEE. The CDR3 region has the DNA TGTGCCAGCAGCCTCACAGCGGGGGGGGGCACAGATACGCAGTATTTT. This encodes CASSLTAGGGTDTQYF.